These T cell receptor beta chains were read from a single sample in a study of T cells in Graves' hyperthyroidism and ophthalmopathy. In TCRdb, the multiplex PCR reads were re-called with MiXCR into one record per CDR3 protein. The sample yields hundreds of thousands of distinct CDR3 sequences, 12% to 15% seen once. Sequenced material: blood. These receptors were collected from a woman between 18 and 30 years old with Graves' hyperthyroidism. Each CDR3 is given with its conserved first and last residue. Each record gives: V gene, CDR3 protein.

v_gene: TRBV9; CDR3aa: CASSVTPGDPLSYEQYF
v_gene: TRBV4-2; CDR3aa: CASSQGLGTGDYGYTF
v_gene: TRBV20-1; CDR3aa: CSAKGIGYGNTIYF
v_gene: TRBV24-1; CDR3aa: CATSEKWTANFYGYTF
v_gene: TRBV9; CDR3aa: CASSVGGPGVYEQYF
v_gene: TRBV27; CDR3aa: CASRDRRKAFF
v_gene: TRBV29-1; CDR3aa: CSVGWGTPRETQYF
v_gene: TRBV10-1; CDR3aa: CASQRDRGSYGYTF
v_gene: TRBV7-9; CDR3aa: CASSLEGQGPDTQYF
v_gene: TRBV7-2; CDR3aa: CASSATGTSGGYEQYF
v_gene: TRBV7-9; CDR3aa: CASSRGGSDTQYF
v_gene: TRBV15; CDR3aa: CATSKDTSRGSIDTQYF
v_gene: TRBV9; CDR3aa: CASSLSDGDVGVYGYTF
v_gene: TRBV20-1; CDR3aa: CSASNPSGSRNTDTQYF
v_gene: TRBV19; CDR3aa: CASSILTSGPSYNEQFF
v_gene: TRBV4-1; CDR3aa: CASSQVLTAKNEQFF
v_gene: TRBV20-1; CDR3aa: CSASAPPSSYNEQFF
v_gene: TRBV2; CDR3aa: CASSEWSDRVSTETQYF
v_gene: TRBV6-5; CDR3aa: CASSYSQGWETQYF
v_gene: TRBV9; CDR3aa: CASSVGAGLYNEQFF
v_gene: TRBV6-1; CDR3aa: CASMDLGDQPQHF
v_gene: TRBV30; CDR3aa: CAWSVRMSWTGSTEAFF